This TCR beta chain is from a study of T cell repertoires in cytomegalovirus infection. Germline CDR1 is MNHNY and CDR2 is SVGAGI (reference sequence). This CDR3 region has 13 residues. V dropped 5 bases and J dropped 4 bases, with 11 bases sitting between them. TCRdb ran MiXCR on the reads and lists one entry per CDR3 protein. The data contain approximately 180,000 distinct CDR3 sequences, about 15% of them seen just once; the ten biggest clones take up under 30%. The source of this sequence is a human donor in good health (CMV status not recorded). Some clones in this sample may be carry-over from other donors' samples. The chain links TRBV6-6 to TRBJ1-2; TRBD1 is a possible D gene (5 bases). Specimen: CD8+ T cells from PBMCs. The DNA for the CDR3 is TGTGCCAGCAGTCCCGGGGGGATCTATGGCTACACCTTC. This translates into CASSPGGIYGYTF.